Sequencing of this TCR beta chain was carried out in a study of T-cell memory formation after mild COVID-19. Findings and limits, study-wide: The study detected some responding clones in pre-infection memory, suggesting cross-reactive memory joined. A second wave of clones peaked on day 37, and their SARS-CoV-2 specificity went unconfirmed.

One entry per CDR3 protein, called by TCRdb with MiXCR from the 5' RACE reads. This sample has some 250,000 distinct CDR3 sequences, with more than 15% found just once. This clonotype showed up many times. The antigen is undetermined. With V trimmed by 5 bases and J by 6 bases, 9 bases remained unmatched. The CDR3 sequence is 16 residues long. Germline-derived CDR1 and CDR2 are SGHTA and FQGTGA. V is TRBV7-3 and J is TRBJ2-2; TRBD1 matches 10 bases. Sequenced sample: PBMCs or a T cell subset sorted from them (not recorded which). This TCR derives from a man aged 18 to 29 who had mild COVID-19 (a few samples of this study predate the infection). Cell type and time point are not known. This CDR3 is CASSIPTGGKAGELFF. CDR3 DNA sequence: TGTGCCAGCAGCATTCCGACAGGGGGCAAGGCCGGGGAGCTGTTTTTT.